The source of this T cell receptor beta chain is a study of technical replicates of blood from a handful of donors. The table came from immunoSEQ multiplex PCR; TCRdb's copy has only in-frame clones and leaves some out. The sample shows about 81,000 clones, 92% of them seen only once. CDR1 is MDHEN and CDR2 is SYDVKM in the germline V gene. The trim removed 1 base at V and 3 bases at J, leaving 8 bases unmatched. The CDR3 covers 17 residues. Sequenced material: T cells isolated from PBMCs. The chain carries TRBV28 and TRBJ1-3, with TRBD1 matching 8 bases. This clonotype was sampled from a human donor in good health. CDR3 region: CASSLYQGAPNGNTIYF. DNA for the CDR3: TGTGCCAGCAGTTTATATCAGGGGGCTCCGAATGGAAACACCATATATTTT.